This entry lists 2 T cell receptor beta chains sequenced from one sample in a study of T cell repertoires in cytomegalovirus infection. MiXCR was run by TCRdb on the reads, yielding one entry per CDR3 protein. Among around 740,000 distinct CDR3 sequences listed, approximately 34% were seen once. The sequenced sample was PBMCs. The receptor source for this set is a human donor in good health (CMV status not recorded). Some clones in this sample may be carry-over from other donors' samples.

This chain connects TRBV25-1 to TRBJ2-7, with D perhaps matching TRBD1 (5 bases). Germline lookup yields CDR1 MGHDK and CDR2 SYGVNS. This CDR3 comprises 17 residues. V lost 2 bases and J 1 base, leaving 18 bases between the germline ends. In nucleotides, the CDR3 is TGTGCCAGCAGTGAAGAGGTGGGCCAGGGAAAATCCTACGAGCAGTACTTC. It is translated as CASSEEVGQGKSYEQYF.

The J gene is TRBJ2-2, the V gene TRBV6-5, with 12 bases lining up with TRBD2. Unmatched junction bases numbered 11, after V lost 6 bases and J lost 6 bases. CDR3 length: 17 amino acids. Germline-derived CDR1 and CDR2 are MNHEY and SVGAGI. CDR3 nucleotide sequence: TGTGCCAGCAGCTCCACTACAAGACTAGCGGGAGCCGGGGAGCTGTTTTTT. Residues: CASSSTTRLAGAGELFF.